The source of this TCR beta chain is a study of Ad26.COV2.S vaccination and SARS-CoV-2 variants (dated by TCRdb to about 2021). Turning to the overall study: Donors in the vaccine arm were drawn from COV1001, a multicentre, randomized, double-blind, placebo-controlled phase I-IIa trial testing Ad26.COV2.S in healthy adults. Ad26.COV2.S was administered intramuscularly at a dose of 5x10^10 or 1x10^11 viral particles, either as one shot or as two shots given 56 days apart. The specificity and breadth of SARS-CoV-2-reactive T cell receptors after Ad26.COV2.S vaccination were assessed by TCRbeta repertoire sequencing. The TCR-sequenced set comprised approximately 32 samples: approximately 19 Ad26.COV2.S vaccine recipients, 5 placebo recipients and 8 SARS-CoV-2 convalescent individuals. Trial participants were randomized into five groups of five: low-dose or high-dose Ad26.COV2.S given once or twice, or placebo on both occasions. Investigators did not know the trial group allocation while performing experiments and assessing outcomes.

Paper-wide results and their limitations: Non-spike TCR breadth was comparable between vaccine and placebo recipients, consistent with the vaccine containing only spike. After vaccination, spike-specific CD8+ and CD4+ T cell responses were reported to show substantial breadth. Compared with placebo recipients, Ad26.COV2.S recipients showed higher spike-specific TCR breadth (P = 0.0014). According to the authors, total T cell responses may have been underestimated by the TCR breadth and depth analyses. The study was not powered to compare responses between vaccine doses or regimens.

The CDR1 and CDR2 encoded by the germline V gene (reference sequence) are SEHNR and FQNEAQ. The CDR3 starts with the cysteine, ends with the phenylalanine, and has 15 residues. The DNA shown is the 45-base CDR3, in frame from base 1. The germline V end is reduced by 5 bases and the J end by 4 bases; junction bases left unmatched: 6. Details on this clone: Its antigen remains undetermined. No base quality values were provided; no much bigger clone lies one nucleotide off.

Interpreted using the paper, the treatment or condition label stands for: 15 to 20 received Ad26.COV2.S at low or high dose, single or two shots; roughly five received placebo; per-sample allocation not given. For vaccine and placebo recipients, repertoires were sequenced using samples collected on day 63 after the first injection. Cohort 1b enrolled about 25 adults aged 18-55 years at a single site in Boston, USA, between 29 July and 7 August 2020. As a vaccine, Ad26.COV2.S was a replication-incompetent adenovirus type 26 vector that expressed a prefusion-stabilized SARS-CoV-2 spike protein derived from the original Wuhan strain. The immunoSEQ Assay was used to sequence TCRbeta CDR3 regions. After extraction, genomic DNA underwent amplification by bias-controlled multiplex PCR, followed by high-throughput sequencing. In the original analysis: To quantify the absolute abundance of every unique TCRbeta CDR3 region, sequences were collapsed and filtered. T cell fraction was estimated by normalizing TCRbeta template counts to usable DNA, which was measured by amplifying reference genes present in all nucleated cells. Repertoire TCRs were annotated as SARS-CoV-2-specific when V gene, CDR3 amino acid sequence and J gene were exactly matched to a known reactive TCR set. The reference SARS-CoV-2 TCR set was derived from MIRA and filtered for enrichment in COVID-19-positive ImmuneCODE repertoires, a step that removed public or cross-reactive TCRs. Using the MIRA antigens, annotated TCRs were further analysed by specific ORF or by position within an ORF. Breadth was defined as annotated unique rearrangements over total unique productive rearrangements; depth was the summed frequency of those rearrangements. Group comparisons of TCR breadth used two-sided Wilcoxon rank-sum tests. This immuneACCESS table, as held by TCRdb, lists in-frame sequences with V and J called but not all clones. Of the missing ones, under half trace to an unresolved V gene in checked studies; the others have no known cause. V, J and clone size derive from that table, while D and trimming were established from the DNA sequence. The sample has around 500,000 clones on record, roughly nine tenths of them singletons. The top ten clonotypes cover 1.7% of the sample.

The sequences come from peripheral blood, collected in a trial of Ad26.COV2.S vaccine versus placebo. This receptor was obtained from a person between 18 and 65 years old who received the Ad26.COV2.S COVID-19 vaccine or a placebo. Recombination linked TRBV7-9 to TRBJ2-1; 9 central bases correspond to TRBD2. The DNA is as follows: TGTGCCAGCAGCGCATGGACTAGCGATTACAATGAGCAGTTCTTC. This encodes CASSAWTSDYNEQFF. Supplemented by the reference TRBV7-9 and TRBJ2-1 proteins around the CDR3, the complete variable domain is DTGVSQNPRHKITKRGQNVTFRCDPISEHNRLYWYRQTLGQGPEFLTYFQNEAQLEKSRLLSDRFSAERPKGSFSTLEIQRTEQGDSAMYLCASSAWTSDYNEQFFGPGTRLTVL.